This T cell receptor (beta chain) appears in the sequencing data of a study of cytomegalovirus exposure and HLA in healthy donors. Study results and caveats: Common viral pathogens (according to a later analysis) appeared linked to several of the most significant clusters. For most subjects, TCR beta sequences were reported to predict HLA-A and HLA-B alleles with accuracy.

It was with 60 Vbeta and 13 Jbeta primers that the PCR ran. This table comes from immunoSEQ multiplex PCR, and its TCRdb copy is limited to in-frame clones, with some not included. Among about 150,000 clones listed, around 81% were seen once. On this clone: Its antigen is undetermined.

The sequencing input was PBMCs. The sequence derives from a woman in her thirties or forties in good health and CMV-seropositive.

CDR3 residues: CSARPGLAGALSTDTQYF. In nucleotides, the CDR3 is TGCAGCGCCCGCCCCGGACTAGCGGGAGCGTTGAGCACAGATACGCAGTATTTT. This chain connects TRBV29-1 to TRBJ2-3, with 13 bases lining up with TRBD2. The trim removed 7 bases at V and 0 bases at J, leaving 13 bases unmatched. Germline V CDR1 and CDR2: SQVTM, ANQGSEA. CDR3 length: 18 amino acids.